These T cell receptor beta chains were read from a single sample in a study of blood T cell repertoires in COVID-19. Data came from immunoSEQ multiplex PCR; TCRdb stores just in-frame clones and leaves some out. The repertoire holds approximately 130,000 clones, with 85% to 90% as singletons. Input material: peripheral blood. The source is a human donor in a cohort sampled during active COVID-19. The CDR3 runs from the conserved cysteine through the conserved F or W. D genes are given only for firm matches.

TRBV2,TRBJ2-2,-,CASSAQGRHTGELFF
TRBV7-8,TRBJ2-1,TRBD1,CASSLTGQGNNEQFF
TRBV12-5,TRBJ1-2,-,CASGYPSGYTF
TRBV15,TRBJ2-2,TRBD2,CATSRAAGVSTGELFF
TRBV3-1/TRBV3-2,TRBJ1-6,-,CATTSEAENSPLHF
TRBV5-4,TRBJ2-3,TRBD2,CASSLGLAGGTDTQYF
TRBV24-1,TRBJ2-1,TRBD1,CATSTGQGSYNEQFF
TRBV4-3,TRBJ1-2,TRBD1,CASSQEIRQGIYGYTF
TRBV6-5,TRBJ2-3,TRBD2,CAIPTSGAGDTQYF
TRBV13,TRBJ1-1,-,CASSRQGQAFF
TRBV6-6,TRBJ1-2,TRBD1,CASRTGDDGYTF
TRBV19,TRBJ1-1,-,CASSMRRDTEAFF
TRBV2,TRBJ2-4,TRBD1,CASSEHRGTGKNIQYF
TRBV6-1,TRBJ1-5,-,CASSEGTNQPQHF
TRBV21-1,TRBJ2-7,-,CAIRGGFYEQYF
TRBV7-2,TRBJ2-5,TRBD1,CASSHDRGRQETQYF
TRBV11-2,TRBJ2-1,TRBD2,CASSSGTSGGAISYNEQFF
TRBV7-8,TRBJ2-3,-,CASSLQVGRTDTQYF
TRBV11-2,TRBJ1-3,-,CASSLYTLPGNTIYF
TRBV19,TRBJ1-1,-,CASSLAHMNTEAFF
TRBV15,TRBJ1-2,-,CATSREGAYGYTF
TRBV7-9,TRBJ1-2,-,CAWAQARNGYTF
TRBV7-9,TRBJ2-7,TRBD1,CASSPGTGDEQYF
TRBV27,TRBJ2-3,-,CASSLSRGTDTQYF
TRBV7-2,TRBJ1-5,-,CASSLDIWAARDSNQPQHF
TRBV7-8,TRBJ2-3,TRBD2,CASSGGLTNTQYF
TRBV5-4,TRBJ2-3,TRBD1,CASSLAKGAQADTQYF
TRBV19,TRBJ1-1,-,CASSIGGAKNTEAFF
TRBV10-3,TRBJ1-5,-,CAISESTGDQPQHF
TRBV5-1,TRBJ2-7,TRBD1,CASSPQTGGLSAQYF
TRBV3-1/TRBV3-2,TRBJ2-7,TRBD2,CASSPPGGAYEQYF
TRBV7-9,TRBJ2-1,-,CASSLGDSPYNEQFF
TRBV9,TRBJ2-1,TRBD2,CASSVRSGGWNEQFF
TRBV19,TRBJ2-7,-,CASSIRTGPYEQYF
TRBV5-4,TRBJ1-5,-,CASSLWGAGSNQPQHF
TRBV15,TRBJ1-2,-,CATSSPGRYGYTF
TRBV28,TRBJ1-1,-,CASSPGGIGEAFF
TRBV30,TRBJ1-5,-,CAWSVGPGFSQPQHF
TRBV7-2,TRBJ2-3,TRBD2,CASSLVGGGGDTQYF
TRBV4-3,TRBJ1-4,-,CASSQVLLGQQFF
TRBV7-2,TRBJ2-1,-,CASSLALFYNEQFF
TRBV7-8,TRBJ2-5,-,CASSKRTVRQETQYF
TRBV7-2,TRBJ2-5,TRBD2,CASSSDLAGLKTQYF
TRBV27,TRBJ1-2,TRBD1,CASRSGGRSYGYTF
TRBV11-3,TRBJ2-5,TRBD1,CASSFTRGRGETQYF
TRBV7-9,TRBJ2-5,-,CASSSPHAQYF
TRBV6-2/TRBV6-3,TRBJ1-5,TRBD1,CASSSHTPGTGPNQPQHF
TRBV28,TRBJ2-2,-,CASRPTTHVELFF
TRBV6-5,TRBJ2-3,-,CASKGLMGQYF
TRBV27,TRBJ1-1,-,CASSSTGVPTEAFF
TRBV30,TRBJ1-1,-,CAWSGGDGEAFF
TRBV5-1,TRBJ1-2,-,CASSLVLGRNYGYTF